A selection of T cell receptor beta chains follows, all from one sample in a study of cytomegalovirus exposure and HLA in healthy donors. Here immunoSEQ multiplex PCR was the method, and the copy in TCRdb shows in-frame clones only, minus some. In the table there are some 120,000 clones, more than 80% of which are singletons. The sequenced material came from PBMCs. The origin of the receptors is a male donor in good health and CMV-seronegative. Each CDR3 is given with its conserved first and last residue. Each record gives: CDR3 protein, CDR3 DNA, CDR3 length, D gene, clone size, J gene, V gene. D genes are given only for firm matches. Size is stated for part of the rows, as once, few or many counts, or as a class when the clone is expanded.

CASTFPFTGRFNYGYTF	TGTGCCAGCACCTTCCCTTTTACAGGGCGCTTTAACTATGGCTACACCTTC	17	NA	NA	TRBJ1-2	TRBV27
CASSIKGGQGFYQPQHF	TGTGCCAGTAGTATTAAAGGAGGACAGGGGTTTTATCAGCCCCAGCATTTT	17	TRBD1	once	TRBJ1-5	TRBV19
CAWSEHAGVFTGELFF	TGTGCCTGGAGCGAGCACGCGGGGGTTTTTACCGGGGAGCTGTTTTTT	16	TRBD2	NA	TRBJ2-2	TRBV30
CAIQGQDSYEQYF	TGTGCCATACAAGGACAGGACTCCTACGAGCAGTACTTC	13	TRBD1	NA	TRBJ2-7	TRBV10-3
CASSLWRGSTYEQYF	TGCGCCAGCAGCTTGTGGCGCGGATCGACCTACGAGCAGTACTTC	15	NA	few	TRBJ2-7	TRBV5-1
CAISGWGQRESETQYF	TGTGCCATCAGCGGGTGGGGTCAGCGGGAGTCGGAGACCCAGTACTTC	16	TRBD2	NA	TRBJ2-5	TRBV10-3
CASSPKTVPNTEAFF	TGTGCCAGCTCACCGAAGACAGTCCCGAACACTGAAGCTTTCTTT	15	NA	NA	TRBJ1-1	TRBV18
CASSLSGRQPQHF	TGTGCCAGCAGTTTATCTGGGAGGCAGCCCCAGCATTTT	13	NA	NA	TRBJ1-5	TRBV28
CASSFTGLQNTEAFF	TGTGCCAGCAGTTTTACAGGGCTTCAAAACACTGAAGCTTTCTTT	15	NA	NA	TRBJ1-1	TRBV5-5
CASSLGRGGDRGYTF	TGTGCCAGCAGTTTAGGGAGGGGAGGCGACCGTGGCTACACCTTC	15	NA	NA	TRBJ1-2	TRBV27
CAWSVPRTGPTWGTDTQYF	TGTGCCTGGAGTGTACCGAGGACAGGGCCGACGTGGGGCACAGATACGCAGTATTTT	19	TRBD1	NA	TRBJ2-3	TRBV30
CASSLTQGGEAFF	TGTGCCAGCAGTCTCACCCAGGGGGGAGAGGCTTTCTTT	13	TRBD1	few	TRBJ1-1	TRBV7-9
CASSKRDRGRSHPYEQYF	TGTGCCAGCAGCAAACGGGACAGGGGGCGATCCCACCCCTACGAGCAGTACTTC	18	NA	NA	TRBJ2-7	TRBV21-1
CASSLQGAGEQYF	TGTGCCAGCAGCTTGCAGGGGGCCGGCGAGCAGTACTTC	13	TRBD1	NA	TRBJ2-7	TRBV7-9
CASTVGEGSYEQYF	TGTGCCAGCACCGTCGGAGAAGGCTCCTACGAGCAGTACTTC	14	NA	few	TRBJ2-7	TRBV6-1
CASSQVAGGGQPQHF	TGCGCCAGCAGCCAAGTGGCTGGAGGTGGTCAGCCCCAGCATTTT	15	NA	NA	TRBJ1-5	TRBV4-1
CASSIDGGDNSPLHF	TGTGCCAGTAGTATAGATGGGGGGGATAATTCACCCCTCCACTTT	15	NA	NA	TRBJ1-6	TRBV19
CAIRGTGAKEYEQYF	TGTGCCATCAGGGGAACAGGGGCGAAGGAATACGAGCAGTACTTC	15	TRBD1	NA	TRBJ2-7	TRBV10-3
CASSLTGYGYTF	TGTGCCAGCAGCTTGACAGGCTATGGCTACACCTTC	12	NA	NA	TRBJ1-2	TRBV7-9
CASGTGEGNTIYF	TGTGCCAGTGGGACAGGGGAAGGCAACACCATATATTTT	13	TRBD1	NA	TRBJ1-3	TRBV2
CASSKGKETQYF	TGTGCCAGCAGCAAGGGGAAAGAGACCCAGTACTTC	12	NA	NA	TRBJ2-5	TRBV5-6
CASSEVTSGVSTDTQYF	TGTGCCAGCAGTGAGGTAACTAGCGGGGTGTCCACAGATACGCAGTATTTT	17	TRBD2	NA	TRBJ2-3	TRBV6-1
CASSQYREIGSPLHF	TGCGCCAGCAGCCAATACCGGGAGATAGGCTCACCCCTCCACTTT	15	NA	few	TRBJ1-6	TRBV4-3
CASSLEVMFRGYETQYF	TGTGCCAGCAGCTTGGAGGTCATGTTCCGGGGATACGAGACCCAGTACTTC	17	NA	few	TRBJ2-5	TRBV5-8
CASTGRTGGGELFF	TGTGCCAGCACCGGGAGAACGGGAGGCGGGGAGCTGTTTTTT	14	TRBD2	once	TRBJ2-2	TRBV7-8
CAWGGDRGLNTEAFF	TGTGCCTGGGGGGGGGACAGGGGCCTTAACACTGAAGCTTTCTTT	15	TRBD1	NA	TRBJ1-1	TRBV30
CASASQGNEQYF	TGTGCTAGTGCCTCACAGGGGAACGAGCAGTACTTC	12	TRBD1	NA	TRBJ2-7	TRBV12-5
CASSFQGINTGELFF	TGTGCCAGCAGTTTCCAGGGAATTAACACCGGGGAGCTGTTTTTT	15	NA	NA	TRBJ2-2	TRBV6-5
CASSPSGKGTGELFF	TGTGCCAGCAGTCCTAGCGGGAAAGGGACCGGGGAGCTGTTTTTT	15	TRBD2	NA	TRBJ2-2	TRBV6-5